A selection of T cell receptor beta chains follows, all from one sample in a study of cytomegalovirus exposure and HLA in healthy donors. Sequencing was performed with immunoSEQ multiplex PCR; in TCRdb, only in-frame clones are kept and a portion is missing. The sample holds 150,000 to 200,000 clones; about 75% are singletons and the top ten take 2% to 2.5%. The sequenced material came from PBMCs. These receptors were collected from a female donor in good health and CMV-seronegative. CDR3s include the opening cysteine and the closing phenylalanine or tryptophan. D genes are given only for firm matches. Where a row states a size, it is once, few, many or the class of an expanded clone; other rows omit it.

CDR3 protein: CASSDTGFSANYGYTF
CDR3 DNA: TGTGCCAGCAGTGACACAGGGTTTTCGGCTAACTATGGCTACACCTTC
clone size: once
J gene: TRBJ1-2
V gene: TRBV6-1
D gene: -

CDR3 protein: CASSLPAGGSGNTQYF
CDR3 DNA: TGTGCCAGCAGCTTGCCAGCGGGGGGCTCGGGGAATACGCAGTATTTT
clone size: -
J gene: TRBJ2-3
V gene: TRBV7-6
D gene: TRBD2

CDR3 protein: CASKVSFGLNQPQHF
CDR3 DNA: TGTGCCAGTAAGGTTTCGTTTGGACTAAATCAGCCCCAGCATTTT
clone size: -
J gene: TRBJ1-5
V gene: TRBV19
D gene: -

CDR3 protein: CASSVLREGGYGYTF
CDR3 DNA: TGTGCCAGCAGTGTCTTACGGGAGGGAGGCTATGGCTACACCTTC
clone size: few
J gene: TRBJ1-2
V gene: TRBV2
D gene: -

CDR3 protein: CASSLDRGSDTIYF
CDR3 DNA: TGCGCCAGCAGCTTGGACAGGGGATCGGACACCATATATTTT
clone size: -
J gene: TRBJ1-3
V gene: TRBV5-1
D gene: TRBD1

CDR3 protein: CASSALPGGGAADTQYF
CDR3 DNA: TGTGCCAGCAGTGCCCTCCCGGGCGGGGGGGCCGCAGATACGCAGTATTTT
clone size: once
J gene: TRBJ2-3
V gene: TRBV6-1
D gene: TRBD2

CDR3 protein: CASSPPASGRYEQYF
CDR3 DNA: TGTGCCAGCTCACCACCCGCTAGCGGGCGATACGAGCAGTACTTC
clone size: -
J gene: TRBJ2-7
V gene: TRBV18
D gene: TRBD2

CDR3 protein: CASSNGPVLAGSLGVARGF
CDR3 DNA: TGTGCCAGTAGTAATGGCCCGGTGCTAGCGGGCAGTCTCGGCGTGGCGAGGGGGTTC
clone size: -
J gene: TRBJ2-7
V gene: TRBV19
D gene: TRBD2

CDR3 protein: CASSLGGAPYGYTF
CDR3 DNA: TGTGCCAGCAGCTTGGGGGGGGCCCCTTATGGCTACACCTTC
clone size: -
J gene: TRBJ1-2
V gene: TRBV7-9
D gene: -

CDR3 protein: CASSVAGGAGEAFF
CDR3 DNA: TGTGCCAGCAGCGTAGCAGGGGGCGCTGGTGAAGCTTTCTTT
clone size: -
J gene: TRBJ1-1
V gene: TRBV9
D gene: TRBD1

CDR3 protein: CASSLLSNDNEQFF
CDR3 DNA: TGCGCCAGCAGCTTGCTATCGAACGACAATGAGCAGTTCTTC
clone size: few
J gene: TRBJ2-1
V gene: TRBV5-1
D gene: -

CDR3 protein: CASSPRTGVQETQYF
CDR3 DNA: TGTGCCAGTAGTCCCAGGACAGGGGTTCAAGAGACCCAGTACTTC
clone size: -
J gene: TRBJ2-5
V gene: TRBV19
D gene: TRBD1

CDR3 protein: CASSVRQAGSYEQYF
CDR3 DNA: TGTGCCAGCAGTGTTCGACAGGCTGGCTCCTACGAGCAGTACTTC
clone size: -
J gene: TRBJ2-7
V gene: TRBV25-1
D gene: -

CDR3 protein: CASSDWGGEAFF
CDR3 DNA: TGTGCCAGCAGTGACTGGGGAGGTGAAGCTTTCTTT
clone size: -
J gene: TRBJ1-1
V gene: TRBV6-4
D gene: -

CDR3 protein: CAISESRANTGELFF
CDR3 DNA: TGTGCCATCAGTGAGTCGAGGGCGAACACCGGGGAGCTGTTTTTT
clone size: -
J gene: TRBJ2-2
V gene: TRBV10-3
D gene: -

CDR3 protein: CASSQVQSFPGSNQPQHF
CDR3 DNA: TGTGCCAGCAGCCAAGTACAGTCCTTCCCGGGAAGCAATCAGCCCCAGCATTTT
clone size: -
J gene: TRBJ1-5
V gene: TRBV4-2
D gene: -

CDR3 protein: CASSFPGQAEAFF
CDR3 DNA: TGTGCCAGCAGTTTCCCGGGACAGGCTGAAGCTTTCTTT
clone size: -
J gene: TRBJ1-1
V gene: TRBV6-1
D gene: TRBD1

CDR3 protein: CASSLPTSGRSDTQYF
CDR3 DNA: TGTGCCAGCAGTCTCCCGACTAGCGGAAGATCAGATACGCAGTATTTT
clone size: -
J gene: TRBJ2-3
V gene: TRBV2
D gene: TRBD2

CDR3 protein: CASRAGSQETQYF
CDR3 DNA: TGCGCCAGCCGAGCGGGGTCCCAAGAGACCCAGTACTTC
clone size: few
J gene: TRBJ2-5
V gene: TRBV10-2
D gene: TRBD2

CDR3 protein: CASSLGLAGTKNIQYF
CDR3 DNA: TGTGCCAGCAGCCTGGGACTAGCGGGAACCAAAAACATTCAGTACTTC
clone size: -
J gene: TRBJ2-4
V gene: TRBV4-2
D gene: TRBD2

CDR3 protein: CASSSRDRDGYGYTF
CDR3 DNA: TGTGCCAGCAGCTCCCGGGACAGGGATGGATATGGCTACACCTTC
clone size: -
J gene: TRBJ1-2
V gene: TRBV5-6
D gene: TRBD1

CDR3 protein: CASSLYRGGTEAFF
CDR3 DNA: TGCGCCAGCAGCTTGTACAGGGGAGGCACTGAAGCTTTCTTT
clone size: -
J gene: TRBJ1-1
V gene: TRBV5-1
D gene: TRBD1

CDR3 protein: CASTLTGDGSYEQYF
CDR3 DNA: TGTGCCAGCACCCTTACAGGGGATGGATCCTACGAGCAGTACTTC
clone size: once
J gene: TRBJ2-7
V gene: TRBV5-4
D gene: TRBD1

CDR3 protein: CASSGRQGAVGGTEAFF
CDR3 DNA: TGTGCCAGCAGTGGCCGACAGGGGGCGGTTGGTGGCACTGAAGCTTTCTTT
clone size: -
J gene: TRBJ1-1
V gene: TRBV6-1
D gene: TRBD1

CDR3 protein: CASRDFLNYNEQFF
CDR3 DNA: TGTGCCAGTAGGGACTTCCTTAACTACAATGAGCAGTTCTTC
clone size: -
J gene: TRBJ2-1
V gene: TRBV19
D gene: -

CDR3 protein: CASSPRGQGSNYGYTF
CDR3 DNA: TGTGCCAGTAGTCCGCGAGGACAGGGAAGTAACTATGGCTACACCTTC
clone size: -
J gene: TRBJ1-2
V gene: TRBV19
D gene: TRBD1

CDR3 protein: CASSWTSYGYTF
CDR3 DNA: TGTGCCAGTAGTTGGACAAGTTATGGCTACACCTTC
clone size: once
J gene: TRBJ1-2
V gene: TRBV19
D gene: -

CDR3 protein: CASSARINSPRAFF
CDR3 DNA: TGTGCCAGCAGTGCGCGGATAAATTCCCCTCGGGCTTTCTTT
clone size: once
J gene: TRBJ1-1
V gene: TRBV2
D gene: -

CDR3 protein: CASSPRTGLGYTF
CDR3 DNA: TGCGCCAGCAGCCCAAGGACAGGGCTCGGCTACACCTTC
clone size: -
J gene: TRBJ1-2
V gene: TRBV5-1
D gene: TRBD1

CDR3 protein: CASSFGGPRGYGYTF
CDR3 DNA: TGCGCCAGCAGCTTTGGCGGGCCACGGGGCTATGGCTACACCTTC
clone size: few
J gene: TRBJ1-2
V gene: TRBV5-1
D gene: -

CDR3 protein: CASSLGQPGNTIYF
CDR3 DNA: TGTGCCAGCAGTCTCGGACAGCCTGGAAACACCATATATTTT
clone size: -
J gene: TRBJ1-3
V gene: TRBV6-1
D gene: -

CDR3 protein: CASSSSTYTEAFF
CDR3 DNA: TGTGCCAGCAGCTCCTCGACATACACTGAAGCTTTCTTT
clone size: -
J gene: TRBJ1-1
V gene: TRBV11-2
D gene: -

CDR3 protein: CASSDMTGGNEQFF
CDR3 DNA: TGTGCCAGCAGCGACATGACAGGAGGCAATGAGCAGTTCTTC
clone size: -
J gene: TRBJ2-1
V gene: TRBV27
D gene: -

CDR3 protein: CASSRGAGEPWEQYF
CDR3 DNA: TGTGCCAGCTCACGGGGAGCCGGGGAGCCATGGGAGCAGTACTTC
clone size: once
J gene: TRBJ2-7
V gene: TRBV18
D gene: -

CDR3 protein: CASSPRPDSYEQYF
CDR3 DNA: TGTGCCAGCAGCCCCCGGCCGGACAGTTACGAGCAGTACTTC
clone size: -
J gene: TRBJ2-7
V gene: TRBV7-8
D gene: -

CDR3 protein: CASSYMAMNTEAFF
CDR3 DNA: TGTGCCAGCAGTTATATGGCCATGAACACTGAAGCTTTCTTT
clone size: -
J gene: TRBJ1-1
V gene: TRBV6-6
D gene: -

CDR3 protein: CASSELDSSTEAFF
CDR3 DNA: TGTGCCAGCAGCGAACTGGACAGCTCCACTGAAGCTTTCTTT
clone size: few
J gene: TRBJ1-1
V gene: TRBV9
D gene: -

CDR3 protein: CASSSGQGLTGELFF
CDR3 DNA: TGCGCCAGCAGCTCGGGACAGGGACTCACCGGGGAGCTGTTTTTT
clone size: -
J gene: TRBJ2-2
V gene: TRBV5-1
D gene: TRBD1

CDR3 protein: CASSPLGAGGADTQYF
CDR3 DNA: TGCGCCAGCAGCCCTCTAGGAGCGGGAGGGGCGGATACGCAGTATTTT
clone size: -
J gene: TRBJ2-3
V gene: TRBV5-1
D gene: TRBD2

CDR3 protein: CASSYSAGDTDTQYF
CDR3 DNA: TGTGCCAGCAGTTATTCGGCGGGGGACACAGATACGCAGTATTTT
clone size: -
J gene: TRBJ2-3
V gene: TRBV6-5
D gene: TRBD2

CDR3 protein: CASSRVTGLQETQYF
CDR3 DNA: TGTGCCAGCAGCCGTGTTACAGGCCTTCAAGAGACCCAGTACTTC
clone size: -
J gene: TRBJ2-5
V gene: TRBV5-4
D gene: -

CDR3 protein: CASTEPTAYEQYF
CDR3 DNA: TGTGCCAGCACCGAGCCCACAGCCTACGAGCAGTACTTC
clone size: -
J gene: TRBJ2-7
V gene: TRBV2
D gene: -

CDR3 protein: CASSRLQGPTEAFF
CDR3 DNA: TGCGCCAGCAGCCGCTTACAGGGGCCCACTGAAGCTTTCTTT
clone size: -
J gene: TRBJ1-1
V gene: TRBV5-1
D gene: TRBD1

CDR3 protein: CASSPRMMRAGGTDTQYF
CDR3 DNA: TGTGCCAGCAGCCCCCGGATGATGCGAGCGGGAGGGACAGATACGCAGTATTTT
clone size: -
J gene: TRBJ2-3
V gene: TRBV13
D gene: TRBD2

CDR3 protein: CASSQDRADTDTQYF
CDR3 DNA: TGCGCCAGCAGCCAGGACAGGGCAGACACAGATACGCAGTATTTT
clone size: -
J gene: TRBJ2-3
V gene: TRBV5-1
D gene: TRBD1

CDR3 protein: CASSARGAGNTIYF
CDR3 DNA: TGTGCCAGCAGTGCCAGGGGGGCTGGAAACACCATATATTTT
clone size: few
J gene: TRBJ1-3
V gene: TRBV27
D gene: TRBD1

CDR3 protein: CASSDNRGLGNSPLHF
CDR3 DNA: TGTGCCAGCAGTGATAACAGGGGACTGGGTAATTCACCCCTCCACTTT
clone size: -
J gene: TRBJ1-6
V gene: TRBV25-1
D gene: TRBD1

CDR3 protein: CASSAPGQDYYEQYF
CDR3 DNA: TGTGCCAGCAGTGCCCCGGGACAGGACTACTACGAGCAGTACTTC
clone size: -
J gene: TRBJ2-7
V gene: TRBV6-1
D gene: TRBD1

CDR3 protein: CASSQAGGRTDTQYF
CDR3 DNA: TGCGCCAGCAGCCAAGCCGGGGGGCGCACAGATACGCAGTATTTT
clone size: -
J gene: TRBJ2-3
V gene: TRBV4-1
D gene: -

CDR3 protein: CASQTALYSNQPQHF
CDR3 DNA: TGTGCCAGCCAAACAGCCCTGTATAGCAATCAGCCCCAGCATTTT
clone size: -
J gene: TRBJ1-5
V gene: TRBV2
D gene: -

CDR3 protein: CASSVQGAGGELFF
CDR3 DNA: TGTGCCAGCAGCGTCCAGGGGGCCGGCGGGGAGCTGTTTTTT
clone size: -
J gene: TRBJ2-2
V gene: TRBV11-3
D gene: TRBD1

CDR3 protein: CASSLTDTIPYEQYF
CDR3 DNA: TGCGCCAGCAGCCTGACGGACACTATTCCCTACGAGCAGTACTTC
clone size: -
J gene: TRBJ2-7
V gene: TRBV4-1
D gene: -

CDR3 protein: CASGLEEQGQPQHF
CDR3 DNA: TGTGCTAGTGGTTTGGAAGAACAGGGTCAGCCCCAGCATTTT
clone size: -
J gene: TRBJ1-5
V gene: TRBV12-5
D gene: -